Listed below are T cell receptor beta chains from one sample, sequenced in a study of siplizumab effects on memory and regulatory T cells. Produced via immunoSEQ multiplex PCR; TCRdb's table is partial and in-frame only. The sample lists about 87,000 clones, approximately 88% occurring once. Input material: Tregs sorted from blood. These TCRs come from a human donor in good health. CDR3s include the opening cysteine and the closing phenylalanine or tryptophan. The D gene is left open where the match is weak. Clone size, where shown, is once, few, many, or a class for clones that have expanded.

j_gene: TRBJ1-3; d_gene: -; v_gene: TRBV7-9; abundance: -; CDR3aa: CASSSYLTGTLSGNTIYF; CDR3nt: TGTGCCAGCAGCTCATATTTGACAGGAACCCTCTCTGGAAACACCATATATTTT
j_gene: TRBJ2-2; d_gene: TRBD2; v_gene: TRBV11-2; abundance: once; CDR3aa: CASSLGAGDGELFF; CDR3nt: TGTGCCAGCAGCTTAGGAGCGGGGGACGGGGAGCTGTTTTTT
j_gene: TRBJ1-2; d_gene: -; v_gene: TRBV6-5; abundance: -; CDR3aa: CASSETGGLGYTF; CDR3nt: TGTGCCAGCAGTGAAACGGGAGGCCTTGGCTACACCTTC
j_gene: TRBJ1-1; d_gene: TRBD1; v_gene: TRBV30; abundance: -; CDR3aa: CAWSPRDRKNTEAFF; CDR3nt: TGTGCCTGGAGTCCTAGGGACAGGAAGAACACTGAAGCTTTCTTT
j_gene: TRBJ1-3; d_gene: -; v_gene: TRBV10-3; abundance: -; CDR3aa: CAIRDSGTTGNTIYF; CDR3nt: TGTGCCATCAGAGATTCCGGGACAACTGGAAACACCATATATTTT
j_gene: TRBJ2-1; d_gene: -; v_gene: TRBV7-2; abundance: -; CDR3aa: CASSPAEYNEQFF; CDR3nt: TGTGCCAGCAGCCCGGCGGAGTACAATGAGCAGTTCTTC
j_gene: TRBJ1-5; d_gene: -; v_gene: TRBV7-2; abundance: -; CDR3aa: CASSLVGRNQPQHF; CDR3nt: TGTGCCAGCAGCTTAGTGGGGAGGAATCAGCCCCAGCATTTT
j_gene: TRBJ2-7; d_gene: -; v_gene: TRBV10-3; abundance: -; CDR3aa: CAISESWSGENYEQYF; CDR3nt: TGTGCCATCAGTGAGTCGTGGTCAGGAGAAAACTACGAGCAGTACTTC
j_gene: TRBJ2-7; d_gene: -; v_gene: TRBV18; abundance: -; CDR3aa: CASSPNRPRVQAYEQYF; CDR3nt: TGTGCCAGCTCACCCAATAGGCCAAGGGTTCAGGCCTACGAGCAGTACTTC
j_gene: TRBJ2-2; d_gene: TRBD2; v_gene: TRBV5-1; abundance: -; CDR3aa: CASSLSRSGGDTGELFF; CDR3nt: TGCGCCAGCAGCTTGTCCAGGAGCGGGGGCGACACCGGGGAGCTGTTTTTT
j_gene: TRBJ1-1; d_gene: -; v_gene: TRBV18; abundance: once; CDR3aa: CASSQGPTEAFF; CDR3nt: TGTGCCAGCTCACAGGGGCCCACTGAAGCTTTCTTT
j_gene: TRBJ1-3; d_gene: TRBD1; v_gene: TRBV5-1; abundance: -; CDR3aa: CASSPQGATGNTIYF; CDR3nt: TGCGCCAGCAGCCCCCAGGGGGCCACTGGAAACACCATATATTTT
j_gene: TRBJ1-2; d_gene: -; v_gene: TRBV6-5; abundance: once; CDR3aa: CASSYLEGYGYTF; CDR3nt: TGTGCCAGCAGCTACTTGGAGGGGTATGGCTACACCTTC
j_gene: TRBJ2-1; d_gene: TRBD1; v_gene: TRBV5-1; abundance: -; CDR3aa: CASGTEGYNEQFF; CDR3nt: TGCGCCAGCGGGACAGAAGGCTACAATGAGCAGTTCTTC
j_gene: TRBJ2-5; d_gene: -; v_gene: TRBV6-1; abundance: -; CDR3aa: CASSEGPPGTQYF; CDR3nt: TGTGCCAGCAGTGAAGGGCCCCCGGGGACCCAGTACTTC
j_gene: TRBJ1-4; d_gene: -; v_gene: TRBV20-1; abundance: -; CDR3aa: CSVIVTGITFF; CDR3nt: TGCAGTGTTATAGTTACAGGGATTACGTTTTTT
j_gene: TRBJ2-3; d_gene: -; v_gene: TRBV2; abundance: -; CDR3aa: CASSEGTATDTQYF; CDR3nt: TGTGCCAGCAGTGAAGGGACAGCTACAGATACGCAGTATTTT
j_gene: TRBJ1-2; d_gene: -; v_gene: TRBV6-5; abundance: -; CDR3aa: CASSSIGGRIDGYTF; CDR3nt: TGTGCCAGCAGTTCTATAGGGGGGAGAATAGATGGCTACACCTTC
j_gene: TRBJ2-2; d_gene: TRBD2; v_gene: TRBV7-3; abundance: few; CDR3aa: CASSLEVAGAANTGELFF; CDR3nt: TGTGCCAGCAGCTTAGAGGTAGCGGGGGCCGCGAACACCGGGGAGCTGTTTTTT
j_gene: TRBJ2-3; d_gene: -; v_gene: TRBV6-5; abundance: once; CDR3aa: CASSEGGDTQYF; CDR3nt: TGTGCCAGCAGTGAGGGGGGGGATACGCAGTATTTT
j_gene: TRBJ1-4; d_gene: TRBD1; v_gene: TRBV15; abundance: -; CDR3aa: CATANRGSYEKLFF; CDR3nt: TGTGCCACCGCCAACAGGGGGTCGTATGAAAAACTGTTTTTT
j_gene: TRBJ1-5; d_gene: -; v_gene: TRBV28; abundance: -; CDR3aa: CASSYGPQHF; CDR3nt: TGTGCCAGCAGTTACGGGCCCCAGCATTTT
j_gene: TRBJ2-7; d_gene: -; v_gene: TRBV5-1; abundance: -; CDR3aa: CASSLGPGLVNEQYF; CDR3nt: TGCGCCAGCAGCTTGGGCCCCGGTTTAGTGAACGAGCAGTACTTC
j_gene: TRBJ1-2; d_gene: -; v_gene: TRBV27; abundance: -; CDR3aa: CASSSLVVAGYTF; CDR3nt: TGTGCCAGCAGTTCCCTCGTGGTCGCGGGCTACACCTTC
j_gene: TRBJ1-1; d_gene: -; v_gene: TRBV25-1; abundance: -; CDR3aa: CASSRGRGFDTEAFF; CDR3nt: TGTGCCAGCTCCCGTGGTAGGGGGTTCGACACTGAAGCTTTCTTT
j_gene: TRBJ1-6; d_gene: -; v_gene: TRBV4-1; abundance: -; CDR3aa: CASSPTRLGSPLHF; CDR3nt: TGCGCCAGTAGCCCAACACGTCTAGGTTCACCCCTCCACTTT
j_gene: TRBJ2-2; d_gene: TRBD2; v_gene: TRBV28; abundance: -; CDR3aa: CASRIAGRNTGELFF; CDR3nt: TGTGCCAGCAGAATAGCGGGTAGGAACACCGGGGAGCTGTTTTTT
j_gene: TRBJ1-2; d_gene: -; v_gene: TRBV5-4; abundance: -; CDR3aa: CASSLGGRQGYGYTF; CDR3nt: TGTGCCAGCAGCCTGGGGGGGCGGCAGGGCTATGGCTACACCTTC
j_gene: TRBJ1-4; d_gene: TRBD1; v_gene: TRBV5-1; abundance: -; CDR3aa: CASSLEGTAKKLFF; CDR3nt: TGCGCCAGCAGCTTGGAAGGGACAGCAAAAAAACTGTTTTTT
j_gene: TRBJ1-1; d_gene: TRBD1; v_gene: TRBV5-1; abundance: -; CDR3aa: CASSGTGINTEAFF; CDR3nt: TGCGCCAGCAGCGGGACAGGGATCAACACTGAAGCTTTCTTT
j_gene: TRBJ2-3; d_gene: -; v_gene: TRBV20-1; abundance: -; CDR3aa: CSAGRDTQYF; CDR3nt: TGCAGTGCTGGCAGGGATACGCAGTATTTT
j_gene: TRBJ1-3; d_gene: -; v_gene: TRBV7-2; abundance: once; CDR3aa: CASSFAGNTIYF; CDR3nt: TGTGCCAGCAGCTTCGCCGGAAACACCATATATTTT
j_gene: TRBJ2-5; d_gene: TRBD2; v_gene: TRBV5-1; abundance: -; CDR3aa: CASSFWGLAGMEETQYF; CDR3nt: TGCGCCAGCAGCTTCTGGGGACTAGCGGGGATGGAAGAGACCCAGTACTTC
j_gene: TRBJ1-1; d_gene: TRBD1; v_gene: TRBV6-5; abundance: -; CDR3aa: CASSYSWTGAEAFF; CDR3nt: TGTGCCAGCAGTTACTCGTGGACAGGGGCTGAAGCTTTCTTT
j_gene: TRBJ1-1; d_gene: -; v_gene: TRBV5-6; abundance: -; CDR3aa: CASSRTGLNTEAFF; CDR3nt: TGTGCCAGCAGCCGAACAGGGTTGAACACTGAAGCTTTCTTT
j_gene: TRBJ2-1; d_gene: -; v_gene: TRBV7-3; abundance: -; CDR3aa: CASSRGALGYNEQFF; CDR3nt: TGTGCCAGCAGCCGGGGGGCCTTAGGGTACAATGAGCAGTTCTTC
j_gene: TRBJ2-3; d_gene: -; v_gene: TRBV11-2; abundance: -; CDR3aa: CASSLEGLGGDTQYF; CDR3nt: TGTGCCAGCAGCTTAGAAGGCCTAGGGGGAGATACGCAGTATTTT
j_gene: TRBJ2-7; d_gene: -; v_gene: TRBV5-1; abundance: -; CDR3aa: CASSLAPGSYEQYF; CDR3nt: TGCGCCAGCAGCTTGGCCCCCGGATCTTACGAGCAGTACTTC
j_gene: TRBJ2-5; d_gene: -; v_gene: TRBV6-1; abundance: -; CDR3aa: CAGGQGFQETQYF; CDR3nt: TGTGCCGGGGGGCAGGGTTTCCAAGAGACCCAGTACTTC
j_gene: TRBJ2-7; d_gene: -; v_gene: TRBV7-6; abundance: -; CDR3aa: CASSLVTGIHEQYF; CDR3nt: TGTGCCAGCAGCTTAGTTACAGGGATTCACGAGCAGTACTTC
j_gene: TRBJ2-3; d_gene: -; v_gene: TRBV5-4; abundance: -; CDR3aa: CASSLSGGRAEVYTQYF; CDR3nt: TGTGCCAGCAGCTTGTCGGGCGGCAGGGCGGAGGTGTATACGCAGTATTTT
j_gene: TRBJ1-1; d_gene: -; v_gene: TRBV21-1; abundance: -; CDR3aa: CASSKVAARMNTEAFF; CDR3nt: TGTGCCAGCAGCAAAGTCGCTGCGCGGATGAACACTGAAGCTTTCTTT
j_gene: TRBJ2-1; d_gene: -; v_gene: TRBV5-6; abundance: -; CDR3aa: CASSLDPAVGGEQFF; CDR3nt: TGTGCCAGCAGCTTAGACCCTGCTGTGGGTGGAGAGCAGTTCTTC
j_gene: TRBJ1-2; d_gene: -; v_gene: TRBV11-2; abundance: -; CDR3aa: CASSLGNYGYTF; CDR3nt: TGTGCCAGCAGCTTAGGGAACTATGGCTACACCTTC
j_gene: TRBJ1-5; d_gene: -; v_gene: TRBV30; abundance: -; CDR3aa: CVWGPGGDNQPQHF; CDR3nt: TGTGTCTGGGGACCCGGGGGGGACAATCAGCCCCAGCATTTT
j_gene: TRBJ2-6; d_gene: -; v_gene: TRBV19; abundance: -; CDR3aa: CASSIGVSGANVLTF; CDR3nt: TGTGCCAGTAGTATAGGGGTCTCTGGGGCCAACGTCCTGACTTTC
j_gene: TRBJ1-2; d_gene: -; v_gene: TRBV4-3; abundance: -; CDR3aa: CASSQDRGRGGYTF; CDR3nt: TGCGCCAGCAGCCAAGATCGGGGGAGGGGAGGCTACACCTTC
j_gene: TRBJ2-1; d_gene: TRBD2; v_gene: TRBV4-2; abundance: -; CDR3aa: CASSQEGGLAQFF; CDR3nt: TGTGCCAGCAGCCAGGAGGGGGGACTAGCTCAGTTCTTC
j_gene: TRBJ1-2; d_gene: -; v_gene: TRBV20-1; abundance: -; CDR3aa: CSARVVYGYTF; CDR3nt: TGCAGTGCTAGAGTCGTCTATGGCTACACCTTC
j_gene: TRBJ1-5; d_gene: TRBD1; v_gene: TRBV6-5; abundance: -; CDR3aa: CASSLDRGGQPQHF; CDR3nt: TGTGCCAGCAGTTTAGACAGGGGGGGGCAGCCCCAGCATTTT